The rows below give T cell receptor beta chains drawn from one sample of a study of blood T cell repertoires in COVID-19. Here immunoSEQ multiplex PCR was the method, and the copy in TCRdb shows in-frame clones only, minus some. The table includes 61,000 or so clones, about four fifths detected once. Material: peripheral blood. The receptors come from a woman of 80 years or more with acute or convalescent COVID-19. CDR3s include the opening cysteine and the closing phenylalanine or tryptophan. A D gene is named only where the DNA matches it firmly. Expanded clones are given a class, and other clones once, few, many or no size at all.

TRBJ2-7,-,TRBD2,TRBV28,CASSLPSGSRVKYF,TGTGCCAGCAGTTTACCCAGCGGGAGTCGAGTTAAGTACTTC
TRBJ1-2,-,-,TRBV7-6,CASSLGWLPEGYTF,TGTGCCAGCAGCTTAGGTTGGCTCCCGGAGGGCTACACCTTC
TRBJ1-5,-,-,TRBV6-5,CASRQSGDLSQPQHF,TGTGCCAGCAGACAGTCCGGGGATTTGAGTCAGCCCCAGCATTTT
TRBJ2-6,-,-,TRBV28,CASSLIGAGANVLTF,TGTGCCAGCAGTTTAATCGGGGCTGGGGCCAACGTCCTGACTTTC
TRBJ1-6,few,-,TRBV5-1,CASRTESYNSPLHF,TGCGCCAGCAGAACAGAATCCTATAATTCACCCCTCCACTTT
TRBJ2-2,-,TRBD1,TRBV5-4,CASRPDRVSGELFF,TGTGCCAGCAGGCCCGACAGGGTGTCCGGGGAGCTGTTTTTT
TRBJ1-1,few,-,TRBV6-5,CASRLTLNTEAFF,TGTGCCAGCAGGCTTACATTGAACACTGAAGCTTTCTTT
TRBJ1-5,-,-,TRBV28,CASTRRGLSNQPQHF,TGTGCCAGCACTAGGCGGGGGTTAAGCAATCAGCCCCAGCATTTT
TRBJ2-7,-,TRBD1,TRBV2,CASSGSWDRGSEQYF,TGTGCCAGCAGTGGTTCGTGGGACAGGGGGAGCGAGCAGTACTTC
TRBJ2-7,-,TRBD2,TRBV9,CASSRLAGVAEQYF,TGTGCCAGCAGCCGGCTAGCGGGAGTAGCGGAGCAGTACTTC
TRBJ1-4,-,-,TRBV5-5,CASSPGFGTNEKLFF,TGTGCCAGCAGCCCCGGTTTTGGTACTAATGAAAAACTGTTTTTT
TRBJ2-3,-,TRBD1,TRBV7-8,CASSGALDRDRDTQYF,TGTGCCAGCAGCGGAGCCCTAGACAGGGATAGAGATACGCAGTATTTT
TRBJ2-7,once,TRBD2,TRBV14,CASSQVTSGGDYEQYF,TGTGCCAGCAGCCAAGTCACTAGCGGGGGAGACTACGAGCAGTACTTC
TRBJ2-7,few,-,TRBV24-1,CATTTAYEQYF,TGTGCCACCACGACAGCCTACGAGCAGTACTTC
TRBJ1-5,-,-,TRBV10-3,CAISPSSLSNQPQHF,TGTGCCATCAGCCCTAGTAGTCTGAGCAATCAGCCCCAGCATTTT
TRBJ1-3,-,-,TRBV7-9,CASSKQGNTIYF,TGTGCCAGCAGCAAACAGGGAAACACCATATATTTT
TRBJ1-1,-,TRBD1,TRBV15,CATSMTGSAREAFF,TGTGCCACCAGCATGACAGGGTCGGCCCGTGAAGCTTTCTTT
TRBJ2-7,-,-,TRBV30,CAFRSNSYEQYF,TGTGCCTTCCGGTCCAACTCCTACGAGCAGTACTTC
TRBJ2-2,-,-,TRBV6-1,CASSELRGTGELFF,TGTGCCAGCAGTGAATTGCGGGGAACCGGGGAGCTGTTTTTT
TRBJ2-7,-,-,TRBV5-4,CASSLELLPLEQYF,TGTGCCAGCAGCTTGGAACTGCTTCCCCTCGAGCAGTACTTC
TRBJ1-5,few,TRBD1,TRBV18,CASSLGQQNQPQHF,TGTGCCAGCTCGCTGGGACAGCAAAATCAGCCCCAGCATTTT
TRBJ2-7,-,-,TRBV7-8,CASSLVAPRGSSYEQYF,TGTGCCAGCAGCTTAGTTGCTCCTAGAGGGAGTTCCTACGAGCAGTACTTC
TRBJ1-2,-,TRBD1,TRBV6-6,CASSGRQGAYGYTF,TGTGCCAGCAGTGGACGACAGGGTGCCTATGGCTACACCTTC
TRBJ2-2,-,TRBD1,TRBV19,CASKGQGPITGELFF,TGTGCCAGTAAGGGACAGGGGCCTATCACCGGGGAGCTGTTTTTT
TRBJ1-2,-,TRBD1,TRBV27,CATSSTGGNYGYTF,TGTGCCACCTCTTCGACAGGGGGAAACTATGGCTACACCTTC
TRBJ2-1,-,-,TRBV20-1,CSASNGWENEQFF,TGCAGTGCTAGTAACGGCTGGGAGAATGAGCAGTTCTTC
TRBJ1-5,-,-,TRBV28,CASTTRGESNQPQHF,TGTGCCAGCACCACCCGGGGGGAGAGCAATCAGCCCCAGCATTTT